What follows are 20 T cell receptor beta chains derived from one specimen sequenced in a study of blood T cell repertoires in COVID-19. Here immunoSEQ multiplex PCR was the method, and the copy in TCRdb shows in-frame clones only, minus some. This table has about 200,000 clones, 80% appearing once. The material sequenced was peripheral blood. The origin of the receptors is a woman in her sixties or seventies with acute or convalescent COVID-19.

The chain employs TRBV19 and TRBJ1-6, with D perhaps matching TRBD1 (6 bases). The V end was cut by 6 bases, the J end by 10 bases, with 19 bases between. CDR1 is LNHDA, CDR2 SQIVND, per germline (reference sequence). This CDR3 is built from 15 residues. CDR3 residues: CASSHDQGLDSPLHF. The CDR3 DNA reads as TGTGCCAGTAGCCACGACCAGGGGCTCGACTCACCCCTCCACTTT.

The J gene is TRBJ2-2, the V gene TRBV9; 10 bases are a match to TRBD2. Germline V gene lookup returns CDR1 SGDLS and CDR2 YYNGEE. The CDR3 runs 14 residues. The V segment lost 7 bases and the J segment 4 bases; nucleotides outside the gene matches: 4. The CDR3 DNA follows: TGTGCCAGCTCACTAGCGGGGTTCACCGGGGAGCTGTTTTTT. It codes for CASSLAGFTGELFF.

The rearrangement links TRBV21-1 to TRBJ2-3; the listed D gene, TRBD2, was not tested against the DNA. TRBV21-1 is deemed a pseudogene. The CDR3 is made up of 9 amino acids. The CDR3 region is CAREDTQYF. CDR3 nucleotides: TGTGCCAGGGAGGATACGCAGTATTTT.

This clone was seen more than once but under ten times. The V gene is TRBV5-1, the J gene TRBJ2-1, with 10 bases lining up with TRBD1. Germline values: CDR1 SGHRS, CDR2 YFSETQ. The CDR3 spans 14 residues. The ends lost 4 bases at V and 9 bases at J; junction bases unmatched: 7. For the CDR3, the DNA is TGCGCCAGCAGCCCGGGGACAGGGGACGGTGAGCAGTTCTTC. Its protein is CASSPGTGDGEQFF.

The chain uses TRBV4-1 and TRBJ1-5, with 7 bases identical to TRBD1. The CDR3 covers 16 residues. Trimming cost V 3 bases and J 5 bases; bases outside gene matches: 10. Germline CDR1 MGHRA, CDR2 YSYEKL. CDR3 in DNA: TGCGCCAGCAGCCAGTCCCCGGGACAGCAATATCAGCCCCAGCATTTT. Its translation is CASSQSPGQQYQPQHF.

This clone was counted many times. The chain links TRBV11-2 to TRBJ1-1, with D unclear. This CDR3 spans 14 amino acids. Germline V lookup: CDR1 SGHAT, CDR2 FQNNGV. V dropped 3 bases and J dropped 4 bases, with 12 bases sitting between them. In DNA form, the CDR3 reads TGTGCCAGCAGCTTCTCCGCGGGGATCACTGAAGCTTTCTTT. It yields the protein CASSFSAGITEAFF.

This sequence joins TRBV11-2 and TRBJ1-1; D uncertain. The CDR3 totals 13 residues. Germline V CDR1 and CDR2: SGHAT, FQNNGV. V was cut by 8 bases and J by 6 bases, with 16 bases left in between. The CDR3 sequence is CASSAFHGSEAFF. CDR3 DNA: TGTGCCAGCTCCGCCTTCCACGGTTCTGAAGCTTTCTTT. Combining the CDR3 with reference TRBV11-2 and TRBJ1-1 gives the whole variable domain EAGVAQSPRYKIIEKRQSVAFWCNPISGHATLYWYQQILGQGPKLLIQFQNNGVVDDSQLPKDRFSAERLKGVDSTLKIQPAKLEDSAVYLCASSAFHGSEAFFGQGTRLTVV.

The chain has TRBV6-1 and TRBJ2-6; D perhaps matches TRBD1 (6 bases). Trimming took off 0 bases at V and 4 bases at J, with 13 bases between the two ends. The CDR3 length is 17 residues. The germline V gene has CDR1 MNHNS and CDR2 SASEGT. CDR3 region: CASSEAPNRAGANVLTF. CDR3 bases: TGTGCCAGCAGTGAAGCCCCCAACAGGGCCGGGGCCAACGTCCTGACTTTC.

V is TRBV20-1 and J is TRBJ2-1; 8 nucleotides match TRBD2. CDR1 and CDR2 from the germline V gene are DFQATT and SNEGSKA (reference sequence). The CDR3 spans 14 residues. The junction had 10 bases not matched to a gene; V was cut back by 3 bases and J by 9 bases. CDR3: CSASSPLAGGEQFF. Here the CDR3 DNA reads TGCAGTGCTAGTAGCCCCTTGGCGGGGGGTGAGCAGTTCTTC.

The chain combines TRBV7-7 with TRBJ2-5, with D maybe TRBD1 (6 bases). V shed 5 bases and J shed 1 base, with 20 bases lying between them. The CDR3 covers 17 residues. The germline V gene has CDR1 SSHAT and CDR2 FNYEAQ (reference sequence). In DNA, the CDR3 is TGTGCCAGCAGCCCTAGACAGGTTGTTGGTTCCCAAGAGACCCAGTACTTC. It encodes CASSPRQVVGSQETQYF.

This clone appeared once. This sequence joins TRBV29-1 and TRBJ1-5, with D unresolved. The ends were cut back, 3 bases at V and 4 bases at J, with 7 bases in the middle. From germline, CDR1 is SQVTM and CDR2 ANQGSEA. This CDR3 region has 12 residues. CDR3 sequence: CSVESENQPQHF. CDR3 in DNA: TGCAGCGTTGAGTCAGAAAATCAGCCCCAGCATTTT.

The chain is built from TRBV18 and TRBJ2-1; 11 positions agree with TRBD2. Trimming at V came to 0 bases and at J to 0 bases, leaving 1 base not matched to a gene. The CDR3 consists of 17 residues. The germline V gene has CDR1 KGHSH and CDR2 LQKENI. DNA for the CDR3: TGTGCCAGCTCACCACCTAGCGGGGGGGCCTCCTACAATGAGCAGTTCTTC. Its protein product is CASSPPSGGASYNEQFF.

The CDR3 sequence is CASSPGTGVGYGYTF. The CDR3 bases are TGTGCCAGCAGCCCCGGGACAGGGGTTGGCTATGGCTACACCTTC. This chain connects TRBV9 to TRBJ1-2, with TRBD1 identical over 10 bases. Trimming at V came to 4 bases and at J to 4 bases, leaving 7 bases not matched to a gene. This CDR3 spans 15 amino acids. CDR1 is SGDLS and CDR2 is YYNGEE in the germline V gene.

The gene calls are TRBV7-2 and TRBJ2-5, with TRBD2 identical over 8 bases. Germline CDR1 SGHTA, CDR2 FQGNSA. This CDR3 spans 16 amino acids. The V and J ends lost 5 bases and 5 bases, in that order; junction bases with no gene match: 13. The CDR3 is CASSPSAGVGIETQYF. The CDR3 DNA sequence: TGTGCCAGCAGCCCCTCAGCGGGGGTGGGGATTGAGACCCAGTACTTC.

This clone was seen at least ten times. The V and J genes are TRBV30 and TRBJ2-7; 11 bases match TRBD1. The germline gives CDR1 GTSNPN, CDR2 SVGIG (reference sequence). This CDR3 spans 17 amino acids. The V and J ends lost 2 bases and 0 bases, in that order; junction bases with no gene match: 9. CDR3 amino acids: CAWSTGQGGRSSYEQYF. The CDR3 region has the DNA TGTGCCTGGAGTACGGGACAGGGGGGCAGAAGCTCCTACGAGCAGTACTTC. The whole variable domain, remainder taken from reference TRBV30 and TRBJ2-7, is SQTIHQWPATLVQPVGSPLSLECTVEGTSNPNLYWYRQAAGRGLQLLFYSVGIGQISSEVPQNLSASRPQDRQFILSSKKLLLSDSGFYLCAWSTGQGGRSSYEQYFGPGTRLTVT.

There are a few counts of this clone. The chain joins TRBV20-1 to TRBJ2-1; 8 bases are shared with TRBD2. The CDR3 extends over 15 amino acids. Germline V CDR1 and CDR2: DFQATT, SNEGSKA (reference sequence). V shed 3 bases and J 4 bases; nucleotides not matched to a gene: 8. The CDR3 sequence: CSASHPGGRYNEQFF. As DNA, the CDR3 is TGCAGTGCTAGTCATCCGGGGGGGAGATACAATGAGCAGTTCTTC.

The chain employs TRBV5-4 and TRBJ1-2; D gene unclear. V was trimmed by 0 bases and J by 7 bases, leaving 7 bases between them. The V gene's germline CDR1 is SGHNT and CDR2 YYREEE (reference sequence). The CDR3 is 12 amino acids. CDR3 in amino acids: CASSLAGFGYTF. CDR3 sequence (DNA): TGTGCCAGCAGCTTGGCGGGGTTTGGCTACACCTTC.

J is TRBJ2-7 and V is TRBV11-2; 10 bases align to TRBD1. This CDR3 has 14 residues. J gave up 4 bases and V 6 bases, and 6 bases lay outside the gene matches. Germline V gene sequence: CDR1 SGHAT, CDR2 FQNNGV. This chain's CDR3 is CASRRADRGYEQYF. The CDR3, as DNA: TGTGCCAGCAGACGGGCGGACAGGGGGTACGAGCAGTACTTC.

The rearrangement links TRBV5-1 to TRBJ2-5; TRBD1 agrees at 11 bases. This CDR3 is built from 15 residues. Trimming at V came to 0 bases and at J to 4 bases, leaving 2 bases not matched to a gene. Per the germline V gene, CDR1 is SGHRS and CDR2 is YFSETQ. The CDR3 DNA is TGCGCCAGCAGCTTGGGCGGGACAGGGGGAGAGACCCAGTACTTC. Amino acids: CASSLGGTGGETQYF.

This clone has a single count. CDR3: CAWSGGGDEKLFF. The CDR3 coding sequence is TGTGCCTGGAGCGGGGGGGGAGATGAAAAACTGTTTTTT. This sequence joins TRBV30 and TRBJ1-4, with D possibly being TRBD1 (5 bases). The germline V gene encodes CDR1 GTSNPN and CDR2 SVGIG (reference sequence). V lost 3 bases, J lost 6 bases, and 11 bases lay in between. This CDR3 comprises 13 residues.